This T cell receptor beta chain was recovered during a study of OX40 agonist ivuxolimab in advanced cancers. Study findings and constraints: CD4+ and CD8+ blood T cells expanded clonally by week 6 at 0.1 to 3.0 mg/kg.

Concerning this clone itself: Its antigen is as yet unknown.

TCRdb keeps only in-frame clones here, not all; method: immunoSEQ multiplex PCR. The sample lists about 15,000 clones, 80% to 95% occurring once. Germline CDR1 and CDR2: SGHTA and FQGNSA. Trimming stripped 4 bases from V and 6 bases from J, with 13 bases between. The CDR3 spans 14 residues. Sequencing used CD4+ or CD8+ T cells sorted from blood, obtained in a trial of the OX40 agonist ivuxolimab. This sequence joins TRBV7-2 and TRBJ2-1; the D gene is possibly TRBD2 (6 bases). The origin of this receptor is an adult with an advanced solid tumor such as melanoma, head and neck, liver or kidney cancer. The CDR3, as DNA: TGTGCCAGCAGCTATGGGACTGACTTCAATGAGCAGTTCTTC. Protein product: CASSYGTDFNEQFF.